This T cell receptor beta chain was found in a study of regulatory T cells in long-lasting Graves disease. Whole-study results and caveats: The study found TRBV28, TRBJ1-2 and TRBJ2-5 favored in persistent disease.

Both iRepertoire HTBI primers and Arm-PCR of CDR3 regions were used to build the TCR beta libraries. TCRdb reprocessed the multiplex PCR reads with MiXCR, giving one entry per CDR3 protein. Seen here are a few hundred thousand distinct CDR3 sequences, around a fifth observed once, and the top ten hold around an eighth. Time point of the sample: persistent/refractory GD, antithyroid drugs over 5 years with positive TRAb. Preparation of the TCR library used RNA extracted from PBMCs. There are 12 residues in the CDR3. Per germline, CDR1 LGHDT and CDR2 YNNKEL (reference sequence). V dropped 1 base and J dropped 7 bases, with 8 bases sitting between them. Worth noting for this clonotype: Its antigen remains unidentified.

The clonotype was recovered from a female donor with Graves disease. The V and J genes are TRBV3-1 and TRBJ2-7; D ambiguous. Sequencing was performed on peripheral blood mononuclear cells (PBMCs), taken when the disease was refractory, from a patient treated with antithyroid drugs. As DNA, the CDR3 is TGTGCCAGCAGCCAAGGTGTCCTAGAGCAGTACTTC. Its protein product is CASSQGVLEQYF.